This TCR beta chain is from a study of long-term antiretroviral therapy in people with HIV. Whole-study findings and limits: Across all time points, the repertoire was dominated by clones that expanded before ART.

The CDR3 consists of 15 residues. V lost 2 bases, J lost 4 bases, and 8 bases stayed unmatched. Germline CDR1 is SEHNR and CDR2 is FQNEAQ (reference sequence). A v3.0 immunoSEQ assay was performed at survey level. Sequencing used immunoSEQ multiplex PCR; TCRdb keeps in-frame clones, though not all of them. This table has 25,000 to 35,000 clones, around 97% appearing once. Treated in the United States were all of the participants with HIV. This clone was observed once. What it recognizes is unknown. The sequencing used unsorted PBMCs, collected 6.9 years after starting antiretroviral therapy. The sequence was obtained from a man aged 30-40 years with HIV. The chain uses TRBV7-9 and TRBJ2-7, with 7 bases matching TRBD1. The CDR3 region has the DNA TGTGCCAGCAGCTTACCACACGGGACAGCTTACGAGCAGTACTTC. This sequence encodes CASSLPHGTAYEQYF.